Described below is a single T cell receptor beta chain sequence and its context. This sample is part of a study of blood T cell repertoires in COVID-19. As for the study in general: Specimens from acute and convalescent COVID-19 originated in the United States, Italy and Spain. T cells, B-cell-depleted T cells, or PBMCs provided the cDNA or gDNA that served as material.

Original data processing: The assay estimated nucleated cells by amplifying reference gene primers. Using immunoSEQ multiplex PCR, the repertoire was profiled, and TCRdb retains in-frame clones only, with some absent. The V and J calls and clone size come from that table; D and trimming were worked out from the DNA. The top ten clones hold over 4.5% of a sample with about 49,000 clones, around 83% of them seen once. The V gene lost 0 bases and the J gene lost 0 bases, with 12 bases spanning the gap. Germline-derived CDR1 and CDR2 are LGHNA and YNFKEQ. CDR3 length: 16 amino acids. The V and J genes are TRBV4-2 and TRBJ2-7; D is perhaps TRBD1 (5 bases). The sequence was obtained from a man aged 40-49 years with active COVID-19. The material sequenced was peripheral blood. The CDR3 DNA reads TGTGCCAGCAGCCAAGACACAGGCATCAGCTCCTACGAGCAGTACTTC. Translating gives CASSQDTGISSYEQYF.